This is a list of T cell receptor beta chains from one sample in a study of cytotoxic CD8 clonotypes in ibrutinib-treated CLL. Method: immunoSEQ multiplex PCR; TCRdb's copy keeps in-frame clones and lacks some. Here the sample spans under 200,000 clones, about 80% being singletons. The specimen was PBMCs, collected after 24 months of ibrutinib treatment. The receptors come from a human donor with chronic lymphocytic leukemia. Both conserved end residues are part of each CDR3. Fields, in order: J gene, V gene, CDR3 protein.

TRBJ2-3 | TRBV19 | CASRLANTDTQYF
TRBJ1-4 | TRBV27 | CASSYEGTEGELFF
TRBJ1-5 | TRBV18 | CASSPGKDHSNQPQHF
TRBJ2-7 | TRBV9 | CASSPSGSTYEQYF
TRBJ2-2 | TRBV7-8 | CASSVRDLLTGELFF
TRBJ2-3 | TRBV19 | CASSIGSSDTQYF
TRBJ2-4 | TRBV11-2 | CASAGHIQYF
TRBJ2-3 | TRBV6-5 | CASSHRGLSTDTQYF
TRBJ1-1 | TRBV18 | CASSYQGTGALNTEAFF
TRBJ2-5 | TRBV6-4 | CASSDLAGEKYQETQYF
TRBJ2-3 | TRBV4-3 | CASSLGGPPDTQYF
TRBJ2-1 | TRBV27 | CASSLRDPRDEQFF
TRBJ2-3 | TRBV7-9 | CASSRSSGGLLDTQYF
TRBJ1-1 | TRBV7-9 | CASSQPGTPLGNTEAFF